This record covers a single T cell receptor beta chain. This sample was taken from a study of blood T cell repertoires in COVID-19. Study in general: COVID-19 samples, acute and convalescent, were from the United States, Italy and Spain. The cDNA or gDNA used as material had been derived from T cells, B-cell-depleted T cells, or PBMCs.

The authors' processing: Amplification of reference gene primers provided the estimated nucleated cell counts. The assay was immunoSEQ multiplex PCR, and TCRdb's table has in-frame clones only and misses some. The V and J calls and clone size were taken over from that table, and D and trimming were inferred from the DNA. The sample gives under 80,000 clones, roughly 92% of which show up once; 5.5% to 6.5% is in the top ten. Germline lookup yields CDR1 SGHAT and CDR2 FQNNGV. This CDR3 comprises 17 residues. After removal of 5 bases from V and 5 bases from J, the junction contained 14 bases not matched to a gene.

The sequence came from a human donor in a cohort sampled during active COVID-19. What was sequenced was peripheral blood. This chain connects TRBV11-2 to TRBJ1-2; 10 bases line up with TRBD1. The CDR3 loop reads CASSPYLGQGVPYGYTF. The CDR3 DNA reads TGTGCCAGCAGCCCCTACCTTGGACAGGGGGTGCCTTATGGCTACACCTTC.